This T cell receptor beta chain was documented in a study of cytomegalovirus exposure and HLA in healthy donors (dated by TCRdb to the late 2010s). Describing the broader study: An earlier analysis of a few hundred of the donors reported over 250 Gb of sequence data and 117 million unique TCR beta sequences obtained from about 179 million T cells. A separate validation cohort of about 110 different subjects was used in addition to the roughly 700-subject first cohort. Rather than using new phenotypic data, the later analysis identified candidate immune exposures from TCR beta sequences and from how often those sequences occurred across donors. Every discovery cohort repertoire had been produced on one sequencing platform. Approximately 330 gigabases of sequencing data and around 80 million unique TCR sequences made up an early release that covered approximately 650 HLA-typed donors. In a later analysis, previously published TCR beta repertoires from more than 500 donors were re-analyzed and high-resolution HLA genotyping was added so that TCR occurrence patterns could be studied. Typing coverage varied by locus: about 620-630 donors for A, B, C, DRB1 and DQB1; more than 500 for DQA1; around 610 for DPA1; 450 to 480 for DPB1. To predict cytomegalovirus infection status, the study combined high-throughput TCR immunosequencing, statistical association of individual TCRs with disease status, and machine learning. A few DR-DQ haplotypes were treated as single units for association and clustering because of strong linkage in the cohort. An earlier analysis of several hundred of the donors applied high-throughput TCR beta sequencing to assess whether each TCR beta V gene segment acted as functional or pseudogenic. Both class I and class II loci were covered by HLA typing, at four-digit resolution. The genetic ancestry cluster associated with self-reported Caucasian donors included around four fifths of the roughly 390 genotyped donors. Genome-wide SNP genotypes for about 60% of the 666 donors were used in a later genetic analysis, which treated that subset as a discovery cohort. Donor age, sex, ethnicity and CMV serostatus were compiled together with the repertoire data. The T cell repertoires of 700 or so subjects were profiled by immunosequencing and related to cytomegalovirus serostatus. The aim of the study was to test whether cataloging public T cell receptors could identify signatures of past pathogen exposure. Among under 450 genotyped donors of the cohort, an average of 235,054 unique TCR beta nucleotide sequences were sequenced per donor, roughly 18% of them non-productive.

This clone was detected only once. Its recognized antigen is unknown. No much larger clone is present one base from it, and per-base qualities are unavailable. The cohort was made up of 500 to 850 healthy bone marrow donors. At the time of sampling, all cohort members were nominally healthy, though unrecorded immune exposures were likely present. The donor was CMV seronegative and belonged to the group of 320 or so seronegative cohort members. A peripheral blood sample was provided by each donor, and peripheral blood mononuclear cells were used for TCR beta sequencing. Genomic DNA extraction from the blood cell samples was performed with the Qiagen DNeasy Blood Extraction Kit. To prepare the library, the immunoSEQ multiplex PCR assay was applied. The multiplex PCR relied on a mix of 60 forward primers for TCR Vbeta segments and 13 reverse primers for TCR Jbeta segments. A multiplex PCR assay on genomic DNA amplified the CDR3 region of rearranged TCR beta genes. Amplified TCR beta libraries were sequenced as 87-base-pair reads on the Illumina HiSeq System. On the study's bioinformatics: Across the roughly 600 repertoires, a later analysis counted roughly 77 million unique TCR beta chains, around 11 million of which were shared by at least two donors. Raw reads were error-corrected and collapsed into unique sequences by a nearest-neighbor algorithm in which closely related sequences were merged to remove PCR and sequencing errors. To assign V, D and J gene segments, CDR3 sequences were aligned to IMGT reference sequences. Each retained sequence needed at least a six-nucleotide match to both a V gene segment and a J gene segment. Rearrangements were called productive when the CDR3 lacked stop codons and stayed in frame with V and J; all others were non-productive. CDR3 was defined according to IMGT convention as the region running from the second conserved V-encoded cysteine to the conserved J-encoded phenylalanine. The earlier analysis of more than 450 of the donors excluded sequences that lacked an unambiguous match to a single V gene segment. An earlier analysis of a few hundred of the donors called V segments functional above 56.7% productive rearrangements and segregating when the between-donor standard deviation exceeded 5%. A statistical classification framework was built for diagnosing cytomegalovirus status from the catalog of TCR beta chain sequences. In a later analysis, V and J genes were assigned by comparing TCR nucleotide sequences against IMGT/GENE-DB human TR gene sequences. The TCRdist pipeline was used in a later analysis to assign CDR3 sequences and most-parsimonious VDJ recombination scenarios. In a later analysis, each TCR beta chain was defined by its CDR3 amino acid sequence together with its V-gene family, and reads without a unique V-gene family were excluded. A later analysis removed 450 to 600 highly shared, low-generation-probability nucleotide sequences to deal with suspected cross-contamination and a sequencing artifact. For each public chain, a later analysis derived a clonal expansion index from normalized ranks of inferred template counts within each repertoire. In a later analysis, generation probabilities were computed with a VDJ recombination model fitted to out-of-frame rearrangements, and the resulting probabilities were checked against IGoR. In a later analysis, hypergeometric tests were used to score TCR-TCR, TCR-HLA and TCR-CMV co-occurrence, with a repertoire-size bias correction applied to TCR pairs. A later analysis estimated false discovery rates by permuting HLA or CMV assignments 20 times. A later analysis grouped co-occurring TCRs with DBSCAN, adding TCRdist sequence similarity when clustering within HLA-allele-positive subsets. Repertoires with fewer than 30,000 or more than 120,000 public chains, plus five repertoires with anomalous nucleotide sharing, were excluded from co-occurrence clustering. This is the immuneACCESS table as TCRdb keeps it, with only in-frame sequences that have V and J called. A part of the clones is gone; compared with another copy, unresolved V genes explain less than half, and the rest is unexplained. The DNA gave D and trimming, while V, J and clone size come from that table. The sample profile shows fewer than 110,000 clones; more than 70% of them were found once. The ten largest clones capture 7.8% of the sample.

Here is what the overall study found, with its caveats: In a later analysis, TCR association rates were found to vary across HLA loci, with the most associated TCRs seen for DRB1 alleles and the fewest for HLA-C alleles. The authors suggested that the approach could potentially be extended to other disease states and immunological phenotypes. A further reported finding was that TCR beta sequences accurately predicted the HLA-A and HLA-B alleles for most subjects in the first cohort. In an earlier analysis of several hundred of the donors, most TCR beta V segments were observed in productive rearrangements about 87% or about 30% of the time, broadly matching IMGT annotations. Linkage disequilibrium might explain the correlated functional status among segregating V segments, but an unknown experimental factor could not be excluded. A later analysis found that HLA-associated TCR beta chains were more clonally expanded and had lower generation probabilities than equally common non-associated chains. In vitro tests confirmed that a few of the cytomegalovirus-associated TCR beta chains recognize cytomegalovirus antigens. The cohort was sequenced for TCR beta chains only, and without alpha or paired-chain data the features that could be detected were limited. Immune exposure information for the cohort was limited to CMV serostatus. Most TCR sequences were seen in very few donors, while some public TCRs were found in many individuals. Strong co-occurrence of HLA alleles, especially DR and DQ, made assigning TCR associations to individual alleles difficult. The sequencing pipeline was judged likely to have produced a cluster of highly shared sequence variants as a technical artifact. About 17 rarely observed V segments, including chromosome 9 orphons, were excluded from the earlier analysis of approximately 600 of the donors because counts were too low. Presence/absence analyses assumed roughly uniform sequencing depth across donors, an assumption that may not hold. HLA typing was unavailable for some donors at each locus, so association tests used only the typed subset. Some IMGT-functional V segments, including TRBV6-2 and TRBV6-3, could not be told apart with the 87-base-pair reads, so those segments were excluded. According to a later genetic analysis, donors in an Asian-associated ancestry cluster had fewer N-insertions in productive TCRs than the approximately 670-donor mean. In a later analysis, several top co-occurrence clusters were reported to appear linked to parvovirus B19, influenza, CMV and Epstein-Barr virus. A later analysis associated 16,951 TCR beta sequences with specific HLA alleles at a false discovery rate of 0.05. Cytomegalovirus status was reported to be diagnosed by the classifier with high specificity and sensitivity in both the original and validation cohorts. The study gave a list of under 200 TCR beta chains associated with cytomegalovirus. A later genetic analysis associated a missense DCLRE1C variant with V-gene and J-gene trimming of TCR beta chains, and an independent cohort replicated the association. According to a later analysis, most CMV-associated TCR beta chains appeared to be HLA-restricted, and the HLA associations seemed to be driven largely by CMV exposure.

The junction shows trimming of 5 bases on V and 5 bases on J, and the gene matches do not reach 7 bases of it. The CDR3 contains 15 residues, cysteine and phenylalanine counted. Just the 45-base CDR3 DNA is kept, in frame starting at base 1. CDR1 and CDR2, per the germline V gene, are MDHEN and SYDVKM. This receptor was identified in a man younger than 45 in good health and CMV-seronegative. The chain links TRBV28 with TRBJ2-2; TRBD1 agrees with 8 junctional bases. Sequenced: PBMCs. The nucleotide sequence reads TGTGCCAGCAGTATAGGACAGGGTCGGACCGGGGAGCTGTTTTTT. The encoded protein is CASSIGQGRTGELFF.